The T cell receptor (beta chain) described here comes from a study of cytomegalovirus exposure and HLA in healthy donors. Study-wide context: The same platform used for the 650 to 850 first-cohort repertoires was also used for the 95 to 150 validation repertoires, as a later analysis reported. General study results and limits: Cytomegalovirus association was assigned to about 150 TCR beta chains. Within the 130 or so validation repertoires, first-cohort TCR clusters tended to co-occur, according to a later analysis.

This clone was seen only a few times. What it binds is not known. The repertoire was sequenced with immunoSEQ multiplex PCR; TCRdb's copy has only in-frame clones and lacks some. The sample shows a few hundred thousand clones, around 89% of them seen only once. CDR3 length equals 17 residues. Deletions cut 5 bases from V and 0 bases from J, with 17 bases between. The V gene's germline CDR1 is MDHEN and CDR2 SYDVKM. This TCR derives from a woman aged 18-29 years in good health and CMV-seronegative. V is TRBV28 and J is TRBJ1-5, with D unresolved. The sample comprised PBMCs. CDR3 nucleotides: TGTGCCAGCAGTATGGTGGGAAGCGGTCATAGCAATCAGCCCCAGCATTTT. It codes for CASSMVGSGHSNQPQHF.